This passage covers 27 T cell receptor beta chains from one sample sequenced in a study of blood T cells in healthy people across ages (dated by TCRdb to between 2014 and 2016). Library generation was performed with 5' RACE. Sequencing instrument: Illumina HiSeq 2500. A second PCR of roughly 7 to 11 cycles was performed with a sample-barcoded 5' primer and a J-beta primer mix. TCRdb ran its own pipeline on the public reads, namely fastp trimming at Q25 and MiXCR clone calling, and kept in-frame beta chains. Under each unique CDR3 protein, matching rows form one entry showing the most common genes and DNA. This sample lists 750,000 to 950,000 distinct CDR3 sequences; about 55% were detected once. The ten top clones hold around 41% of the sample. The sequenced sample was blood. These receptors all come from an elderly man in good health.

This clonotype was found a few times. The CDR3 DNA reads as TGTGCCAGCACCTTTAGGGCAGGGTATGAGCAGTTCTTC. It codes for CASTFRAGYEQFF. The chain uses TRBV12-3 or TRBV12-4 and TRBJ2-1; TRBD1 might be the D (5 bases). The CDR3 sequence is 13 residues long. The V end lost 7 bases, the J end lost 8 bases, and 15 bases lay between the germline ends.

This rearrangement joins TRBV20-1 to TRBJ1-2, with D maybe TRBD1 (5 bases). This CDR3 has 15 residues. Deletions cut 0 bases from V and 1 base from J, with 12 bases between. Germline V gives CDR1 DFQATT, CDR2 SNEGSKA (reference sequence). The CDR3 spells CSARDGRGVNYGYTF. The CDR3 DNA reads TGCAGTGCTAGAGATGGACGAGGGGTTAACTATGGCTACACCTTC.

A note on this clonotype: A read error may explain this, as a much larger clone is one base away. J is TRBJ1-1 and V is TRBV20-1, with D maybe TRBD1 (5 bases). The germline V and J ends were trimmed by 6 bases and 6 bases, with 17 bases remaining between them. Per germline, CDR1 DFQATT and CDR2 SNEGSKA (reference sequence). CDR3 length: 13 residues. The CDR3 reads CSAGDSFNPEAFF. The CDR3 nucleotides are TGCAGTGCGGGAGACAGTTTTAACCCTGAAGCTTTCTTT.

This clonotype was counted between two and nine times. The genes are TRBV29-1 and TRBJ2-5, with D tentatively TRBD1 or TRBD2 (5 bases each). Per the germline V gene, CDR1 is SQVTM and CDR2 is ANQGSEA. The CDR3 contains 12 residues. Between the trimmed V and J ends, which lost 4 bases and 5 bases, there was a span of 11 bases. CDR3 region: CSVVRGAETQYF. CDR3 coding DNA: TGCAGCGTTGTTAGGGGAGCGGAGACCCAGTACTTC.

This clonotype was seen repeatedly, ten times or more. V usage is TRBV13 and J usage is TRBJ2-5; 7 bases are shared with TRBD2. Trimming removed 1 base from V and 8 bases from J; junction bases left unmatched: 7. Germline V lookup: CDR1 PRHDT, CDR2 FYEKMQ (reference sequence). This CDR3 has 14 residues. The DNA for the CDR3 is TGTGCCAGCAGCTTAGCGGCGGGAGTTAACACCCAGTACTTC. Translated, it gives CASSLAAGVNTQYF.

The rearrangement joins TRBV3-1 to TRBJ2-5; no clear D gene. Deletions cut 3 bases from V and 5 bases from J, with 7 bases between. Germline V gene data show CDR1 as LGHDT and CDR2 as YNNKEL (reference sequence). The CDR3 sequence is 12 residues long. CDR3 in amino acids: CASSHVGETQYF. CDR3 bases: TGTGCCAGCAGCCACGTCGGGGAGACCCAGTACTTC.

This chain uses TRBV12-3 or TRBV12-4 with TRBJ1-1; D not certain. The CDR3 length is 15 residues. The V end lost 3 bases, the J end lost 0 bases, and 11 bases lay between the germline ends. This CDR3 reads CASSFAMGMNTEAFF. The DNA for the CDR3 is TGTGCCAGCAGTTTCGCGATGGGAATGAACACTGAAGCTTTCTTT.

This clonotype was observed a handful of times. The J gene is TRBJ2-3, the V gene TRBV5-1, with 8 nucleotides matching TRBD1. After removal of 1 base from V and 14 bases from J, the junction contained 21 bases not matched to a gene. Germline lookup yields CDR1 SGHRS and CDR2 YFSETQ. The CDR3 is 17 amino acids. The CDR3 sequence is CASSLRTGQTAAGYAYF. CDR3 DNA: TGCGCCAGCAGCTTGAGGACAGGGCAGACTGCGGCTGGATACGCGTATTTT.

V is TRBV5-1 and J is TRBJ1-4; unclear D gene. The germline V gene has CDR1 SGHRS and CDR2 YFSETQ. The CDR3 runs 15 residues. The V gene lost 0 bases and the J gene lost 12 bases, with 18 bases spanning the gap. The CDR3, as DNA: TGCGCCAGCAGCTTGGGAACTGGACTCTCGGAGGAACTGTTTTTT. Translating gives CASSLGTGLSEELFF.

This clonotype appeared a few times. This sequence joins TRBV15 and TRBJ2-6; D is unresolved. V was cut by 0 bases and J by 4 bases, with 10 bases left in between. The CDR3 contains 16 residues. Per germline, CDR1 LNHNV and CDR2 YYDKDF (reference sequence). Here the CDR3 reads CATSRETLGGANVLTF. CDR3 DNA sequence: TGTGCCACCAGCAGAGAGACACTCGGGGGGGCCAACGTCCTGACTTTC.

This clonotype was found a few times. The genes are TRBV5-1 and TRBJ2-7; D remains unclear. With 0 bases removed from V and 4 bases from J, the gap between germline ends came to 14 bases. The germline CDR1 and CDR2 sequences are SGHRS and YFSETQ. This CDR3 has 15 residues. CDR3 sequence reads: CASSLVSAASYEQYF. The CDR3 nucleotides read TGCGCCAGCAGCTTGGTGTCTGCGGCATCATACGAGCAGTACTTC.

The CDR3 DNA is TGCGCCAGCGGACCCGGGATCCTGAAGGGCGACGAGCAGTACTTC. Translation gives CASGPGILKGDEQYF. The rearrangement joins TRBV5-1 to TRBJ2-4; a weak D match, TRBD2 (5 bases). The end of the DNA is better explained by TRBJ2-7, so the J call may be wrong. This CDR3 region has 15 residues. Germline V CDR1 and CDR2: SGHRS, YFSETQ.

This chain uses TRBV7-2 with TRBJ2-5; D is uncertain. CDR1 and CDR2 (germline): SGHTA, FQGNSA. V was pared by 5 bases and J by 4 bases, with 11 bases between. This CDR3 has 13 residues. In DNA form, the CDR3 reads TGTGCCAGCAGCCTACATTTCGGAGAGACCCAGTACTTC. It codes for CASSLHFGETQYF.

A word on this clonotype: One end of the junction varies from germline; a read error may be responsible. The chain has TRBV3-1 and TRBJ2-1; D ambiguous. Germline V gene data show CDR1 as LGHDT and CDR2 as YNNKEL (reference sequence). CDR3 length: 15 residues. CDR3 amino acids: CASSQEGSNYNEQFF. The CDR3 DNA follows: TGTGCCAGCAGCCAAGAGGGATCAAATTACAATGAGCAGTTCTTT.

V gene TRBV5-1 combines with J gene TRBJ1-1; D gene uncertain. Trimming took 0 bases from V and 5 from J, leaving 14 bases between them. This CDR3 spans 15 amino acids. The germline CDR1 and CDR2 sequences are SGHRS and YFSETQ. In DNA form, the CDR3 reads TGCGCCAGCAGCTTGGCGACCGGGAGAAGGACTGAAGCTTTCTTT. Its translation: CASSLATGRRTEAFF.

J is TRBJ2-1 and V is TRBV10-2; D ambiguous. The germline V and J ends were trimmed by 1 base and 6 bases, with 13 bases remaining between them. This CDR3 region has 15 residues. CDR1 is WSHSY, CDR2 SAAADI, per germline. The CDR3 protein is CASSEYGQISNEQFF. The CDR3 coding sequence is TGCGCCAGCAGTGAGTATGGGCAGATTAGCAATGAGCAGTTCTTC.

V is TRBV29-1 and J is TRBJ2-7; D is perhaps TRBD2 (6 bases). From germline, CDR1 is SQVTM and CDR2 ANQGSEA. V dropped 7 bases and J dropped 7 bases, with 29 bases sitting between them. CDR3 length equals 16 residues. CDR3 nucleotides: TGCAGCGCCAAAGGGGAAGTGGGTCGGGGGTACAATGAGCAGTACTTC. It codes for CSAKGEVGRGYNEQYF.

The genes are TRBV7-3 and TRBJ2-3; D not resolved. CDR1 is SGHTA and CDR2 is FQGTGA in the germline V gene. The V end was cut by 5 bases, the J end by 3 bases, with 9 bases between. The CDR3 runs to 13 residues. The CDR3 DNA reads TGTGCCAGCAGCCGCCACGGTACAGATACGCAGTATTTT. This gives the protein CASSRHGTDTQYF. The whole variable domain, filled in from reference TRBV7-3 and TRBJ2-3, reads GAGVSQTPSNKVTEKGKYVELRCDPISGHTALYWYRQSLGQGPEFLIYFQGTGAADDSGLPNDRFFAVRPEGSVSTLKIQRTERGDSAVYLCASSRHGTDTQYFGPGTRLTVL.

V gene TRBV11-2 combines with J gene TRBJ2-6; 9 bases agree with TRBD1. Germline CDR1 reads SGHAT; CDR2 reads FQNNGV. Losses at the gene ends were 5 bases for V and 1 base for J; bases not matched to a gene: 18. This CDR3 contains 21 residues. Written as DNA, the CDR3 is TGTGCCAGCAGCCACTTAGGGCCAGACAGGGGGATCGCATCTGGGGCCAACGTCCTGACTTTC. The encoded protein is CASSHLGPDRGIASGANVLTF.

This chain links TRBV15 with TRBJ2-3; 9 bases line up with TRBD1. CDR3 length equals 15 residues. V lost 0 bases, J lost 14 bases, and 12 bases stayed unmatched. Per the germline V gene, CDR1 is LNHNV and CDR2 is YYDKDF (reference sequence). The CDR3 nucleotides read TGTGCCACCAGCAGAGAAGGGACAGGGATTGGATACGCGTATTTT. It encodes CATSREGTGIGYAYF.

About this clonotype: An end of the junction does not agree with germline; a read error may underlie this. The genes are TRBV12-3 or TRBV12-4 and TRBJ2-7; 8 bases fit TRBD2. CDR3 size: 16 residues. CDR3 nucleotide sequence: TGTACCAGCAGTTTCGACTCTAGCGGGTGGTCCTACGAGCAGTACTTC. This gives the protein CTSSFDSSGWSYEQYF.

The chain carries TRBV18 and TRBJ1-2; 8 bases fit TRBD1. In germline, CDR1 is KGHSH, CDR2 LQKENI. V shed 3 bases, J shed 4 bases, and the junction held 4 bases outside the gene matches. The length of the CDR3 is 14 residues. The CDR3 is CASSPGQAGYGYTF. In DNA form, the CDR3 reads TGTGCCAGCTCACCGGGACAGGCGGGCTATGGCTACACCTTC. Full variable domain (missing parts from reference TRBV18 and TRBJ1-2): NAGVMQNPRHLVRRRGQEARLRCSPMKGHSHVYWYRQLPEEGLKFMVYLQKENIIDESGMPKERFSAEFPKEGPSILRIQQVVRGDSAAYFCASSPGQAGYGYTFGSGTRLTVV.

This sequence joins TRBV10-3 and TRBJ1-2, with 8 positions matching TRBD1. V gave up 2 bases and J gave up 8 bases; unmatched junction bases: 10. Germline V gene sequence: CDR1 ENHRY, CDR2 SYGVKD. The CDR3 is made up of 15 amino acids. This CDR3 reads CAISEDRGTVSGYTF. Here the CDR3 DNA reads TGTGCCATCAGTGAGGACAGGGGAACTGTTTCGGGCTACACCTTC.

The CDR3 DNA reads TGTGCCAGCTCCATGACAAGGACAGGGGGCGCAGGGAGCAATCAGCCCCAGCATTTT. Translating it yields CASSMTRTGGAGSNQPQHF. The chain combines TRBV18 with TRBJ1-5; 11 nucleotides line up with TRBD1. Germline V gene data show CDR1 as KGHSH and CDR2 as LQKENI. V dropped 6 bases and J dropped 1; count of bases not matched to a gene: 14. The CDR3 covers 19 residues.

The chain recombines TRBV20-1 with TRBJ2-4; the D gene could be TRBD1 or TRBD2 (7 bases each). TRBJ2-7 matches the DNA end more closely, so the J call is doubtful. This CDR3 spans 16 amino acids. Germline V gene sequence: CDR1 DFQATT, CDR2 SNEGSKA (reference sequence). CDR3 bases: TGCAGTGCTCAGTGGGGGAGGGGGGGACAGTTTTACGAGCAGTACTTC. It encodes CSAQWGRGGQFYEQYF.

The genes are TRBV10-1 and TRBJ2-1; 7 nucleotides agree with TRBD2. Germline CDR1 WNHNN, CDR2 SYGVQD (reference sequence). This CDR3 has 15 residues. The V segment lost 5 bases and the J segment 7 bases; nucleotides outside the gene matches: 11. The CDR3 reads CASSSSPGLPNEQFF. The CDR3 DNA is TGCGCCAGCAGTTCTTCTCCGGGACTACCAAATGAGCAGTTCTTC.

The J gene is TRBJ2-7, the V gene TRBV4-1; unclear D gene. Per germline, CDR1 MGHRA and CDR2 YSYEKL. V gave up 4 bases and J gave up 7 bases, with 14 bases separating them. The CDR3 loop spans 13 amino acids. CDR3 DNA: TGCGCCAGCAGCCGCTTCGATGGGAATGAGCAGTACTTC. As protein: CASSRFDGNEQYF.